This T cell receptor beta chain was captured by sequencing in a study of blood T cell repertoires in COVID-19. The overall study: Acute and convalescent COVID-19 specimens originated in the United States, Italy and Spain. The analysed material was cDNA or gDNA that came from T cells, B-cell-depleted T cells, or PBMCs.

Germline trimming cut 5 bases from V and 4 bases from J; bases unmatched to any gene: 9. Germline V lookup: CDR1 LGHDT, CDR2 YNNKEL (reference sequence). The CDR3 length is 16 residues. Authors' methods: By means of reference gene primer amplification, nucleated cell counts were estimated. The data were produced by immunoSEQ multiplex PCR, yet TCRdb's version contains in-frame clones alone and is incomplete. V and J calls and clone size are given by that table; D and trimming were obtained from the DNA. The table has about 170,000 clones, around four fifths seen once. Seattle-derived patients entered the study during active infection and were followed longitudinally.

The rearrangement joins TRBV3-1 (or the pseudogene TRBV3-2) to TRBJ2-5; 11 nucleotides agree with TRBD2. The source material was peripheral blood. The TCR comes from an elderly woman with COVID-19, enrolled during active disease. For the CDR3, the DNA is TGTGCCAGCAGCTTCACTAGCGGGGGAGCGGGAGAGACCCAGTACTTC. This sequence encodes CASSFTSGGAGETQYF.